This T cell receptor (beta chain) stems from a study of shared clonotypes between healthy human individuals. For the study at large: There were three CD4 naive, three CD4 memory, two CD8 naive and one CD8 memory plates per donor. Whole-study results and caveats: Clonotype sharing among the donors was expected to vary with sequencing depth.

The germline CDR1 and CDR2 sequences are SGHDT and YYEEEE. V was trimmed by 4 bases and J by 1 base, leaving 8 bases between them. The CDR3 length is 13 residues. A word on this clone: What it binds is not known.

Measured with immunoSEQ multiplex PCR; TCRdb has only the in-frame clones, and not every one. The sample shows some 2.1 million clones, about 95% of them seen only once. Terminally differentiated effector memory CD45RA+ cells were excluded from the naive CD8 cells, which were CD45RO-negative and positively selected for CCR7. Donors had no recently reported acute infections or vaccinations and were HIV-negative. The origin of this receptor is a man between 18 and 29 years old in good health. This rearrangement joins TRBV5-6 to TRBJ2-5; tentative D call: TRBD1 (5 bases). The sequencing sample was made of naive CD8+ T cells sorted from blood. CDR3 sequence: CASSEGAQETQYF. CDR3 nucleotides: TGTGCCAGCAGCGAAGGGGCCCAAGAGACCCAGTACTTC. Full variable domain (outside the CDR3, taken from reference TRBV5-6 and TRBJ2-5): DAGVTQSPTHLIKTRGQQVTLRCSPKSGHDTVSWYQQALGQGPQFIFQYYEEEERQRGNFPDRFSGHQFPNYSSELNVNALLLGDSALYLCASSEGAQETQYFGPGTRLLVL.